This T cell receptor beta chain was sequenced in a study of CD8+ T cells in alopecia areata. Study-level information: Tofacitinib ran 6 to 18 months, followed by 6 months off drug.

Trimming removed 3 bases from V and 7 bases from J, with 13 bases in between. Germline values: CDR1 LGHNA, CDR2 YSLEER. The CDR3 totals 14 residues. The sample holds one count of this clone. Its cognate antigen is unknown. Documented treatment: oral pan-JAK inhibitor, 5-10 mg twice daily. Extracted RNA was reverse transcribed, and the resulting cDNA served as sequencing template. TCRdb's copy holds only in-frame clones and misses some; the assay was immunoSEQ multiplex PCR. The table includes 75,000 to 85,000 clones, about 71% detected once. Study-wide results and limits: Both scalp clonality and the expanded CD8+ clones among the top 100 showed a significant decrease with tofacitinib.

The chain links TRBV4-3 to TRBJ2-1; D uncertain. The receptor's source is a human donor with alopecia areata. Sequencing used CD8+ T cells sorted from blood, obtained at week 24, from a patient treated with tofacitinib. Here the CDR3 reads CASSHTGNKNEQFF. The CDR3 DNA reads TGCGCCAGCAGCCATACGGGCAACAAAAATGAGCAGTTCTTC.